The T cell receptor (beta chain) described here comes from a study of T cells in Graves' hyperthyroidism and ophthalmopathy (dated by TCRdb to the late 2010s). About the full investigation: Peripheral blood samples were taken at initial diagnosis, before any treatment was given. To identify TCR V-J signatures that set the groups apart, the researchers used a discovery cohort of 100 or so patients, made up of fewer than 50 with Graves' ophthalmopathy and 55 to 65 with stable Graves' hyperthyroidism. Prospective prediction of ophthalmopathy was tested in an independent validation cohort of 18 hyperthyroidism patients and around 16 patients who later progressed to ophthalmopathy. For training and testing, the roughly 100 patients in the discovery cohort were randomly divided in a 7:3 ratio. The study also compared thyroid tissue and blood T-cell repertoires from about six Graves' hyperthyroidism patients. After sampling, hyperthyroidism patients received methimazole starting at 30 mg daily, and ophthalmopathy patients received high-dose intravenous methylprednisolone. TCR Vbeta CDR3 sequencing of 135 peripheral blood samples (about 45 ophthalmopathy, approximately 80 hyperthyroidism and roughly 17 progressor patients) is reported in the paper. The paper as a whole reports these results and caveats: No statistical method was used to set the sample size in advance, and investigators knew the group allocation. A model built on a 13 V-J signature distinguished ophthalmopathy from stable hyperthyroidism, reaching roughly 88% sensitivity and around 81% specificity in cross-validation and 80%/75% in testing. Most expanded thyroid clonotypes (frequency above 0.001) were also detected in blood, a finding suggesting that blood repertoires may reflect thyroid immune responses. In validation, the model predicted progression to ophthalmopathy a median of about 6 months before onset, with roughly 70% sensitivity and 72.22% specificity.

Relative to germline, V is 5 bases shorter and J is 7 bases shorter, with 15 bases between their ends. Taken from cysteine to phenylalanine, the CDR3 has 14 residues. This entry keeps only the CDR3 DNA: 42 bases, framed from base 1. Reading the germline V gene gives CDR1 SGHVS and CDR2 FQNEAQ. Amplification of TCR beta CDR3 regions was carried out from RNA transcripts. The TCR CDR3 was subjected to a first round of RT-PCR using the HTBI primer set and the Qiagen OneStep RT-PCR kit. The libraries were constructed in a second round of multiplex PCR and then size-selected and purified. The libraries were sequenced on an Illumina HiSeq2000 using paired-end 100 bp reads. As for the original processing: SOAPnuke was used to process the raw data, with reads discarded if the reads contained adapters or uncalled bases, had a mean Phred below 15, or lacked an exact constant-primer or identifier match. COPE v1.2.5 was used to merge high-quality paired reads, and clonotypes were defined as unique nucleotide sequences. MiTCR v1.1 was used to align the clonotypes against IMGT TRBV, TRBD and TRBJ reference segments. Analysis was restricted to V-J combinations with a frequency above 0.0001, which covered roughly 99% of repertoires. A TCS score was defined as the ratio between F50 (clonal expansion) and ExV (chaos), using BLOSUM62-based TCRdist between CDR3 peptides within each V-J. Welch's t-statistics and random forest reduced some 510 V-J features to 13, which were used in a naive Bayes classifier (R e1071). TCRdb reprocessed the public reads (quality trimming at Q25 with fastp, clone calling with MiXCR) and kept in-frame beta chains. Identical CDR3 protein sequences are pooled into one entry, listed with their most common genes and DNA. In this record, the V and J calls reflect TCRdb's handling and not the investigators' own analysis. Here the sample has fewer than 650,000 distinct CDR3 sequences; approximately 14% occur a single time. Clones ranked in the top ten supply over 11% of the sample.

About this clonotype itself: This receptor's antigen is unknown. Base qualities are not recorded, but no much larger clone differs from it by a single base.

A patient counted as having stable Graves' hyperthyroidism if no progression to ophthalmopathy occurred over 18 months of follow-up. The hyperthyroidism patients were between 18 and 65 years old and newly diagnosed, with a disease duration of less than 2 months. Any patient with an uncontrolled infection, another autoimmune disease, pregnancy or lactation was excluded. Diagnoses were based on clinical symptoms, serum thyroxine and TRAb, thyroid ultrasound and orbital computed tomography. PBMCs were isolated from 8 to 10 ml of fresh peripheral blood by Ficoll-Paque density gradient centrifugation. Trizol reagent was used to extract total RNA, and RNA quality was then checked on an Agilent 2100 Bioanalyzer.

The sequence links TRBV7-8 to TRBJ2-1; TRBD2 might be the D gene, on 5 matching bases. Sequencing used blood. The source is a woman aged 35 to 49 with Graves' hyperthyroidism. At the DNA level, the sequence is TGTGCCAGCAGCGGCAACGGACGGGAAAATGAGCAGTTCTTC. It translates as CASSGNGRENEQFF.